This TCR beta chain stems from a study of spatial heterogeneity in lung cancer. The time point is: sample taken at primary tumor resection. TCRs were sequenced from unsorted whole RNA of tumor, nontumor lung or PBMC. The CDR3 length is 13 residues. Trimming removed 5 bases from V and 5 bases from J, with 10 bases in between. The V gene's germline CDR1 is SGHAT and CDR2 FQNNGV. TCRdb passed the 5' RACE reads through MiXCR, listing each CDR3 protein once. The sample shows roughly 11,000 distinct CDR3 sequences, over 3% of them seen only once. Ten or more counts support this clonotype. The library was prepared for alpha chains; this beta chain is a stray read, so its frequency means little.

The sequencing here drew on PBMCs, taken at surgery. The chain couples TRBV11-2 to TRBJ1-5; D not resolved. The receptor was isolated from a female donor with early-stage non-small cell lung cancer. The CDR3 here is CASSIGVDQPQHF. DNA for the CDR3: TGTGCCAGCAGCATAGGAGTGGATCAGCCCCAGCATTTT.